Presented here are 15 T cell receptor beta chains from one specimen sequenced in a study of T cell responses to AZD1222 COVID-19 vaccine. Here immunoSEQ multiplex PCR was the method, and the copy in TCRdb shows in-frame clones only, minus some. The sample lists about 140,000 clones; more than 85% were seen once. The sample consisted of peripheral blood, taken on day 0 of AZD1222 vaccination. The receptors shown here come from an adult in good health.

The chain has TRBV2 and TRBJ2-3; TRBD1 or TRBD2 may be the D gene (6 bases each). CDR1 and CDR2 from the germline V gene are SNHLY and FYNNEI. With 2 bases removed from V and 8 bases from J, the gap between germline ends came to 20 bases. The CDR3 is made up of 16 amino acids. The CDR3, as DNA: TGTGCCAGCAGTGAACAGGGGCAGACGATTAGCGGTACGCAGTATTTT. As protein: CASSEQGQTISGTQYF.

This clone has a single count. The J gene is TRBJ2-5, the V gene TRBV7-2; 8 nucleotides match TRBD1. The CDR3 runs 14 residues. In germline, CDR1 is SGHTA, CDR2 FQGNSA. V lost 4 bases and J lost 2; bases outside the gene matches: 3. This CDR3 is CASSSQGVQETQYF. CDR3 in DNA: TGTGCCAGCAGCTCACAGGGGGTGCAAGAGACCCAGTACTTC. The full variable domain, with the rest looked up from reference TRBV7-2 and TRBJ2-5, is GAGVSQSPSNKVTEKGKDVELRCDPISGHTALYWYRQSLGQGLEFLIYFQGNSAPDKSGLPSDRFSAERTGGSVSTLTIQRTQQEDSAVYLCASSSQGVQETQYFGPGTRLLVL.

The V call is TRBV3-1 (or the pseudogene TRBV3-2), the J call TRBJ1-2; D is possibly TRBD1 (5 bases). Deletions cut 8 bases from V and 0 bases from J, with 13 bases between. The CDR3 contains 14 residues. Germline-derived CDR1 and CDR2 are LGHDT and YNNKEL (reference sequence). CDR3 DNA: TGTGCCAGCGGCAGGGATACAACTAACTATGGCTACACCTTC. It yields the protein CASGRDTTNYGYTF.

The chain carries TRBV7-9 and TRBJ1-1; maybe TRBD1 (5 bases). The V end lost 6 bases, the J end lost 2 bases, and 10 bases lay between the germline ends. The CDR3 covers 13 residues. CDR1 and CDR2 from the germline V gene are SEHNR and FQNEAQ (reference sequence). The CDR3 DNA follows: TGTGCCAGCAGGGTGACAGTTAACACTGAAGCTTTCTTT. Amino acid sequence: CASRVTVNTEAFF.

CDR3 protein: CASSQSSQNTEAFF. CDR3 nucleotide sequence: TGTGCCAGCAGCCAAAGTTCACAGAACACTGAAGCTTTCTTT. The chain links TRBV11-2 to TRBJ1-1; unclear D gene. The CDR3 runs to 14 residues. Germline V lookup: CDR1 SGHAT, CDR2 FQNNGV. Trimming cost V 5 bases and J 1 base, with 11 bases left between them.

The chain combines TRBV3-1 (or the pseudogene TRBV3-2) with TRBJ2-5; D is unresolved. The CDR3 is 16 residues long. The germline V gene encodes CDR1 LGHDT and CDR2 YNNKEL (reference sequence). V lost 0 bases to trimming and J lost 7 bases, with 18 bases between them. CDR3: CASSQEGLAAHATQYF. The CDR3 DNA reads as TGTGCCAGCAGCCAAGAAGGGCTTGCCGCGCACGCGACCCAGTACTTC.

The V call is TRBV5-6, the J call TRBJ1-1; no reliable D call. Germline V CDR1 and CDR2: SGHDT, YYEEEE. The ends were cut back, 4 bases at V and 1 base at J, with 14 bases in the middle. CDR3 length equals 15 residues. The CDR3 bases are TGTGCCAGCAGCCCCAGCCCGGACCGGAACACTGAAGCTTTCTTT. It specifies CASSPSPDRNTEAFF.

The chain carries TRBV7-7 and TRBJ2-7; the D gene is possibly TRBD1 (6 bases). The germline V and J ends were trimmed by 5 bases and 7 bases, with 18 bases remaining between them. CDR3 length equals 14 residues. Germline V CDR1 and CDR2: SSHAT, FNYEAQ (reference sequence). CDR3 sequence (DNA): TGTGCCAGCAGCCCCCTCGTGGGGGCGGCTGAGCAGTACTTC. Translating it yields CASSPLVGAAEQYF.

This chain connects TRBV28 to TRBJ1-1; weak D call: TRBD1 (6 bases). The V end was cut by 5 bases, the J end by 1 base, with 26 bases between. This CDR3 has 19 residues. Per germline, CDR1 MDHEN and CDR2 SYDVKM. The DNA for the CDR3 is TGTGCCAGCAGTCCCAACCTGGGGGCCATAAGGTGGGCGAACACTGAAGCTTTCTTT. This sequence encodes CASSPNLGAIRWANTEAFF.

The chain carries TRBV2 and TRBJ1-2; TRBD1 is a possible D gene (5 bases). Trimming removed 7 bases from V and 5 bases from J, with 20 bases in between. CDR3 size: 15 residues. Germline V lookup: CDR1 SNHLY, CDR2 FYNNEI. The CDR3 reads CASTPQGRRQYGYTF. DNA of the CDR3: TGTGCCAGCACGCCGCAGGGACGCAGGCAATATGGCTACACCTTC.

The genes are TRBV28 and TRBJ1-5; D unclear. From germline, CDR1 is MDHEN and CDR2 SYDVKM. The CDR3 length is 11 residues. The V end was cut by 7 bases, the J end by 1 base, with 2 bases between. CDR3 coding DNA: TGTGCCAGCACCAGCAATCAGCCCCAGCATTTT. It yields the protein CASTSNQPQHF.

The V gene is TRBV18, the J gene TRBJ2-1; D could derive from TRBD1 or TRBD2 (6 bases each). Deletions cut 3 bases from V and 0 bases from J, with 15 bases between. There are 17 residues in the CDR3. Germline V CDR1 and CDR2: KGHSH, LQKENI. The CDR3 coding sequence is TGTGCCAGCTCACCCGGGGGCGGGCTGAGCTCCTACAATGAGCAGTTCTTC. Amino acids: CASSPGGGLSSYNEQFF.

The chain employs TRBV6-2 or TRBV6-3 and TRBJ1-1, with TRBD1 as a possible D gene (6 bases). This CDR3 comprises 16 residues. V lost 5 bases and J lost 6, with 22 bases in between. Germline lookup yields CDR1 MNHEY and CDR2 SVGEGT. The CDR3 sequence: CASSLITGHRRAEAFF. For the CDR3, the DNA is TGTGCCAGCAGTCTCATTACGGGACATCGGAGGGCTGAAGCTTTCTTT.

V is TRBV7-2 and J is TRBJ2-1; TRBD2 matches 9 bases. The trim removed 1 base at V and 2 bases at J, leaving 0 bases unmatched. The CDR3 consists of 15 residues. CDR1 is SGHTA and CDR2 is FQGNSA in the germline V gene. CDR3 in DNA: TGTGCCAGCAGCTTAGGCGGGAGGGCCTACAATGAGCAGTTCTTC. Translated, it gives CASSLGGRAYNEQFF.

The J gene is TRBJ1-1, the V gene TRBV27, with a tentative D call TRBD1 (5 bases). The V end lost 0 bases, the J end lost 0 bases, and 14 bases lay between the germline ends. Germline V gene lookup returns CDR1 MNHEY and CDR2 SMNVEV (reference sequence). The CDR3 contains 17 residues. CDR3 in DNA: TGTGCCAGCAGTTTATCGAGAGGGGCGCGGGTGAACACTGAAGCTTTCTTT. Translating it yields CASSLSRGARVNTEAFF.